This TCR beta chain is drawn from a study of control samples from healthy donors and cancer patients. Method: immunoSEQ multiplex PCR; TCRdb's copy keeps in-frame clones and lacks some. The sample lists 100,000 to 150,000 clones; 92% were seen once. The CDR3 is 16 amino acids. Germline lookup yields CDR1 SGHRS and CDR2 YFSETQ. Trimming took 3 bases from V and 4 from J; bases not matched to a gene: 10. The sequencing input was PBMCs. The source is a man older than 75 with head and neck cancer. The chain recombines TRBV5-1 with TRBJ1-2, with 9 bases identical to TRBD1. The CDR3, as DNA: TGCGCCAGCAGCTGGACAGGGGCTTATTCGGCCTATGGCTACACCTTC. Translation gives CASSWTGAYSAYGYTF. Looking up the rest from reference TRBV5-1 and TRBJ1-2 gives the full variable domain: KAGVTQTPRYLIKTRGQQVTLSCSPISGHRSVSWYQQTPGQGLQFLFEYFSETQRNKGNFPGRFSGRQFSNSRSEMNVSTLELGDSALYLCASSWTGAYSAYGYTFGSGTRLTVV.